Included here is one TCR beta chain sequence, with context. The CDR3 sequence is 15 residues long. CDR1 is DFQATT, CDR2 SNEGSKA, per germline (reference sequence). Losses at the gene ends were 2 bases for V and 7 bases for J; bases not matched to a gene: 12. The authors negatively isolated CD8+ and CD4+ T cells and FACS-enriched TEMRA cells. The sample comes from a study of CD8 T cells in Susac syndrome. cDNA came from about 0.51 to 1 ug RNA primed by random hexamers. TCRdb independently ran MiXCR on the immunoSEQ multiplex PCR reads; one entry per CDR3 protein. The data show 150,000 to 200,000 distinct CDR3 sequences, with about 93% seen just once and 0.095% to 0.1% held by the top ten.

The TCR sequence derives from a human donor with Susac syndrome. The sequencing input was CD4+ T cells from PBMCs. This chain uses TRBV20-1 with TRBJ1-1, with 8 bases fitting TRBD1. The CDR3 loop is CSARTLNRGSNEAFF. CDR3 DNA: TGCAGTGCTAGAACGTTGAACAGGGGGAGCAATGAAGCTTTCTTT.